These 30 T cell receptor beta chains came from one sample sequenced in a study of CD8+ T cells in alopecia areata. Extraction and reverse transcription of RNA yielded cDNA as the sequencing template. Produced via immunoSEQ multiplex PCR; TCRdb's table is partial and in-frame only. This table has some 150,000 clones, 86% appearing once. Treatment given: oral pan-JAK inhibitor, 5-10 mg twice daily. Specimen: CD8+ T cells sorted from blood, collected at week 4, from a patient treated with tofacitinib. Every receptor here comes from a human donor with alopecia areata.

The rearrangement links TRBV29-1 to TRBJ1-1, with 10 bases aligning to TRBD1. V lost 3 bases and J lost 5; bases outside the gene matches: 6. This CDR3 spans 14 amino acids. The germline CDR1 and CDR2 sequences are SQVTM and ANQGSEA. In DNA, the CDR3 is TGCAGCGTTGATCTGACAGGGGGCTTGACTGAAGCTTTCTTT. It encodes CSVDLTGGLTEAFF.

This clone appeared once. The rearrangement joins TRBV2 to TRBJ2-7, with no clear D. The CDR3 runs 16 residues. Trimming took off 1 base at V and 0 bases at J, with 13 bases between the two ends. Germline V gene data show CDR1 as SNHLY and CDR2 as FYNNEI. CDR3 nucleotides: TGTGCCAGCAGTGAAGTCCCCGTCCCAAGCTCCTACGAGCAGTACTTC. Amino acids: CASSEVPVPSSYEQYF.

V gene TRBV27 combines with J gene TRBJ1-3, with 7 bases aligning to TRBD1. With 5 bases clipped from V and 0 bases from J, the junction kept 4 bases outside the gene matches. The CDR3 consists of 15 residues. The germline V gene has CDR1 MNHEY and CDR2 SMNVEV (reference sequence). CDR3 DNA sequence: TGTGCCAGCAGTGCGGGACAGTACTCTGGAAACACCATATATTTT. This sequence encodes CASSAGQYSGNTIYF.

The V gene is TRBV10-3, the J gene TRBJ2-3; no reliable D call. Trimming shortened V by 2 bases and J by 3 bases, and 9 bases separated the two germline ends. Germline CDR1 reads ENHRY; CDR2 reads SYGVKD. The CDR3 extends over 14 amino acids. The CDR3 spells CAISEGWQTDTQYF. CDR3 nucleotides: TGTGCCATCAGTGAGGGTTGGCAGACAGATACGCAGTATTTT.

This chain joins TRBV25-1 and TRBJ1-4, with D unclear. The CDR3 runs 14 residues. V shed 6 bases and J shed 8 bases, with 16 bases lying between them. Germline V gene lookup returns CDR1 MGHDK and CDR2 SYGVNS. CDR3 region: CASSPRGGYEKLFF. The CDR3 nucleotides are TGTGCCAGCAGCCCTCGTGGAGGGTACGAAAAACTGTTTTTT.

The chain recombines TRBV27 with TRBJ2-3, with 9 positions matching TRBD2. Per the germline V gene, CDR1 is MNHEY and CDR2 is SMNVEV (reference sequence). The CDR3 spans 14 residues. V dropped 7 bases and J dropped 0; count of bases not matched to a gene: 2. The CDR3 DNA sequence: TGTGCCAGCATGCTAGCGGGGAGCACAGATACGCAGTATTTT. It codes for CASMLAGSTDTQYF.

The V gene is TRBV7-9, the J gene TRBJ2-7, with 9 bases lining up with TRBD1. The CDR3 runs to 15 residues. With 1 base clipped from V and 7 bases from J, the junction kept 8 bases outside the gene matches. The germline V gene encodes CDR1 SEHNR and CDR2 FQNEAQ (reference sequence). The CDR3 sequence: CASSLDGTGFREQYF. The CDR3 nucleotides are TGTGCCAGCAGCTTAGACGGGACAGGGTTTAGGGAGCAGTACTTC.

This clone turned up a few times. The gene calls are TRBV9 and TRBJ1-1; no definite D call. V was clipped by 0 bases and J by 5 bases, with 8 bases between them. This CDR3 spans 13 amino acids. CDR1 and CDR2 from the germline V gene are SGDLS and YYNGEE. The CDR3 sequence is CASSVDGVTEAFF. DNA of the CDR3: TGTGCCAGCAGCGTAGATGGGGTTACTGAAGCTTTCTTT.

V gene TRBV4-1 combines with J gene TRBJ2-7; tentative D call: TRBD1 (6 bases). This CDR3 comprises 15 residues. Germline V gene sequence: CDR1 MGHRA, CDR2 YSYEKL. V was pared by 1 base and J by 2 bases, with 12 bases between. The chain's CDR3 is CASSQADSATYEQYF. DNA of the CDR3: TGCGCCAGCAGCCAAGCGGACAGTGCAACCTACGAGCAGTACTTC.

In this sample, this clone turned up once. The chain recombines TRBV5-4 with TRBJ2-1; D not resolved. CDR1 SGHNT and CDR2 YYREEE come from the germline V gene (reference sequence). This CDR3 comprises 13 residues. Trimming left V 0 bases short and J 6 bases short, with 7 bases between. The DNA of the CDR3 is TGTGCCAGCAGCTTGGGAAGCCCCAATGAGCAGTTCTTC. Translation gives CASSLGSPNEQFF.

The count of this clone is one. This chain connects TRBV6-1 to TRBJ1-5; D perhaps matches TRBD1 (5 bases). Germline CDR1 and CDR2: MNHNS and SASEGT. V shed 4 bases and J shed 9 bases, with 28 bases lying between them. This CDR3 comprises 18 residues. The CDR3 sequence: CASSVPHGTREAQGPQHF. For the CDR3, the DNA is TGTGCCAGCAGTGTACCCCATGGGACTAGGGAGGCCCAAGGGCCCCAGCATTTT.

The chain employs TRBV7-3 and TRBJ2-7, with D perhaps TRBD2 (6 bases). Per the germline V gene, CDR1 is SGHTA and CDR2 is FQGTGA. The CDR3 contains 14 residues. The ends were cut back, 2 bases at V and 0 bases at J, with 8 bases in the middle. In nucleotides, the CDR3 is TGTGCCAGCAGCTTATCAGCGGGCTCCTACGAGCAGTACTTC. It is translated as CASSLSAGSYEQYF.

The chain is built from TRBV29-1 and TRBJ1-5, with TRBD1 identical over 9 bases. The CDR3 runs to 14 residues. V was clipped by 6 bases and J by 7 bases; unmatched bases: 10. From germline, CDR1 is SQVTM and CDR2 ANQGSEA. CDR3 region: CSVSHRGRGQPQHF. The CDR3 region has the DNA TGCAGCGTAAGTCACAGGGGGCGAGGACAGCCCCAGCATTTT. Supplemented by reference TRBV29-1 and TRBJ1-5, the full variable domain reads SAVISQKPSRDICQRGTSLTIQCQVDSQVTMMFWYRQQPGQSLTLIATANQGSEATYESGFVIDKFPISRPNLTFSTLTVSNMSPEDSSIYLCSVSHRGRGQPQHFGDGTRLSIL.

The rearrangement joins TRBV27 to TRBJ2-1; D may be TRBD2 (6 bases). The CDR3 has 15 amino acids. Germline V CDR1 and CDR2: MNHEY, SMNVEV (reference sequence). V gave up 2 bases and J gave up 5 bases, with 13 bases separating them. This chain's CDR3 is CASSLPGVRDNEQFF. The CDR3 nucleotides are TGTGCCAGCAGTTTACCGGGAGTTAGGGACAATGAGCAGTTCTTC.

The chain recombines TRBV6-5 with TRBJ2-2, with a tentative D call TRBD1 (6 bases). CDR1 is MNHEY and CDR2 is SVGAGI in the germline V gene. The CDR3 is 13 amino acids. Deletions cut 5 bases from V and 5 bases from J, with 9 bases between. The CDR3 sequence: CASSPGHTGELFF. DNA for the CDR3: TGTGCCAGCAGTCCGGGACATACCGGGGAGCTGTTTTTT.

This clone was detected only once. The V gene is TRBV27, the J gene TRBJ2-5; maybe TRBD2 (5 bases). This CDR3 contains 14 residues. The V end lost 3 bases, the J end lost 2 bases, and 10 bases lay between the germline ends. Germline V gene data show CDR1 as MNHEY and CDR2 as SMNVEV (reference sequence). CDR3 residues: CASSFEGYQETQYF. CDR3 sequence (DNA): TGTGCCAGCAGTTTTGAGGGATATCAAGAGACCCAGTACTTC.

The CDR3 protein is CASTTLAGLPYEQYF. The DNA of the CDR3 is TGTGCCAGCACTACTCTCGCGGGCCTACCCTACGAGCAGTACTTC. This chain uses TRBV6-6 with TRBJ2-7, with a weak D call TRBD2 (5 bases). From germline, CDR1 is MNHNY and CDR2 SVGAGI (reference sequence). This CDR3 spans 15 amino acids. V lost 7 bases, J lost 2 bases, and 18 bases lay in between.

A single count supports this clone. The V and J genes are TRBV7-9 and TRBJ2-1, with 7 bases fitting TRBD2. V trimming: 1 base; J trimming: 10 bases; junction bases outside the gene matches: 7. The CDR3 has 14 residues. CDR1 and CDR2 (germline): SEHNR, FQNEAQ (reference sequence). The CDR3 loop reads CASSLDLGREEQFF. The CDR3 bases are TGTGCCAGCAGCTTAGATTTGGGGAGGGAGGAGCAGTTCTTC.

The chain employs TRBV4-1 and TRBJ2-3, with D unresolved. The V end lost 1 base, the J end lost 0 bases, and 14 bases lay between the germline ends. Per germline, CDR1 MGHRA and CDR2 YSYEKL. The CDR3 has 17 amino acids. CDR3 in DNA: TGCGCCAGCAGCCAAGTTTATACTACCCCTAGCACAGATACGCAGTATTTT. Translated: CASSQVYTTPSTDTQYF.

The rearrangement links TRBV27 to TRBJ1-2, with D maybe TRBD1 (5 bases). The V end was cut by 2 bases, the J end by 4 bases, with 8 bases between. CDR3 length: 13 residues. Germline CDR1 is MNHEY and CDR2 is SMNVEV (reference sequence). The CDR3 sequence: CASSLTGGYGYTF. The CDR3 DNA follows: TGTGCCAGCAGTTTAACCGGGGGCTATGGCTACACCTTC.

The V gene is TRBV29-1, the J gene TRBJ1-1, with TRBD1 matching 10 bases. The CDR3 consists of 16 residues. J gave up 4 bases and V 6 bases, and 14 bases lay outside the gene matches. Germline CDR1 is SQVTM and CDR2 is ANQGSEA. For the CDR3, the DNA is TGCAGCGTCGGGACCGGGACAGGGGAGTGGGCCACTGAAGCTTTCTTT. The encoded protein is CSVGTGTGEWATEAFF. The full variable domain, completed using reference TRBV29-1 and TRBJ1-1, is SAVISQKPSRDICQRGTSLTIQCQVDSQVTMMFWYRQQPGQSLTLIATANQGSEATYESGFVIDKFPISRPNLTFSTLTVSNMSPEDSSIYLCSVGTGTGEWATEAFFGQGTRLTVV.

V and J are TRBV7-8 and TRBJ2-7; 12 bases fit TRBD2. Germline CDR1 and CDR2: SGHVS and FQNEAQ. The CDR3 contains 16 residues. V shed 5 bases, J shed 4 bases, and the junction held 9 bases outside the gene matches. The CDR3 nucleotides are TGTGCCAGCAGCCCGCTACCGACTAGCGGGAGTTACGAGCAGTACTTC. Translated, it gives CASSPLPTSGSYEQYF.

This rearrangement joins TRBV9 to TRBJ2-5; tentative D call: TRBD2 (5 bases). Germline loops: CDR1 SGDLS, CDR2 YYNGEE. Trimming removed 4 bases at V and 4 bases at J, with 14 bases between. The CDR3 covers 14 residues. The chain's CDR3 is CASSPGGLAETQYF. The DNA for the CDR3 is TGTGCCAGCAGCCCCGGCGGGCTTGCAGAGACCCAGTACTTC.

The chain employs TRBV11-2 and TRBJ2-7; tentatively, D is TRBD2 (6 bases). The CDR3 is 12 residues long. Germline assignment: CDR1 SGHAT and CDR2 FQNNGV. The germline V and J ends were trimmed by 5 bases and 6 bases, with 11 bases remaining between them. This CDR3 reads CASSTLAGEQYF. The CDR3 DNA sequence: TGTGCCAGCAGCACACTAGCCGGCGAGCAGTACTTC.

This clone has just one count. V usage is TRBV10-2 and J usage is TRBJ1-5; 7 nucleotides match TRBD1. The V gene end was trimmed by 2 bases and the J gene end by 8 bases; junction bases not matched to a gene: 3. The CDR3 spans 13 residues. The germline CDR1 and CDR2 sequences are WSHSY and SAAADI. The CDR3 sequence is CASSEEGAKPQHF. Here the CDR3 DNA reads TGCGCCAGCAGTGAGGAGGGGGCAAAGCCCCAGCATTTT.

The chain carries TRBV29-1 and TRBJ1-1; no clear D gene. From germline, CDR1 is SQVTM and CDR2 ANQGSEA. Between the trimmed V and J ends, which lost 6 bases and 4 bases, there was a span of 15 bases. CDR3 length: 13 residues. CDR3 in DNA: TGCAGCGTGCCGATCCCCGCGGGCACTGAAGCTTTCTTT. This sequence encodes CSVPIPAGTEAFF.

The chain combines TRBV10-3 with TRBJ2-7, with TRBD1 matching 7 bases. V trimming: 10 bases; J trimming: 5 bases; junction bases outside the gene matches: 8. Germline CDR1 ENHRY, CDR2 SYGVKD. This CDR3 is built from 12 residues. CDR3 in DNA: TGTGCCACCTTGCGACAGGGAGACGAGCAGTACTTC. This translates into CATLRQGDEQYF.

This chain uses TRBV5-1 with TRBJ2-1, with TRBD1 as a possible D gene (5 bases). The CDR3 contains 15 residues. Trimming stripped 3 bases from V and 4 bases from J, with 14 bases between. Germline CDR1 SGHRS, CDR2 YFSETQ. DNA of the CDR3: TGCGCCAGCAGCTCGGAACAGGATTCGTACAATGAGCAGTTCTTC. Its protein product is CASSSEQDSYNEQFF.

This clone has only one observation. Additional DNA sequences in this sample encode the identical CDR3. As DNA, the CDR3 is TGTGCCAGCAGCTTAGTGACAGGGCAAGAGACCCAGTACTTC. Translated: CASSLVTGQETQYF. The V gene is TRBV7-9, the J gene TRBJ2-5; 7 bases agree with TRBD1. This CDR3 contains 14 residues. V gave up 1 base and J gave up 2 bases; unmatched junction bases: 1. CDR1 SEHNR and CDR2 FQNEAQ come from the germline V gene (reference sequence).

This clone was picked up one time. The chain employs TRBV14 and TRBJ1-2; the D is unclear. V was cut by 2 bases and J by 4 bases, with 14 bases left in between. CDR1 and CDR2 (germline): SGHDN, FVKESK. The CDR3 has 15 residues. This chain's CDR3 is CASSQSSQLIYGYTF. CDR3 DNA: TGTGCCAGCAGCCAATCATCTCAACTGATCTATGGCTACACCTTC.